The 27 T cell receptor beta chains below all came from one sample that was sequenced in a study of regulatory T cells in long-lasting Graves disease. Time point defined: newly diagnosed GD, antithyroid drugs for less than 3 months. With RNA extracted from PBMCs as input, the TCR library was made. According to the study, TCR beta libraries were built with iRepertoire HTBI primers and CDR3-region Arm-PCR. Using its own MiXCR run on the multiplex PCR reads, TCRdb lists one record per CDR3 protein. The sample includes more than 350,000 distinct CDR3 sequences, more than 12% seen only once; the top ten take 16%. Separately, the same data were catalogued under a study of T cells in Graves' hyperthyroidism and ophthalmopathy.

The sequenced sample was peripheral blood mononuclear cells (PBMCs), obtained at new diagnosis, from a patient treated with antithyroid drugs. The receptors stem from a woman under 40 with Graves disease.

This clonotype was seen only a few times. The genes are TRBV20-1 and TRBJ2-1; maybe TRBD1 (5 bases). The V and J ends lost 4 bases and 4 bases respectively, with 14 bases between them. Germline CDR1 and CDR2: DFQATT and SNEGSKA (reference sequence). This CDR3 has 14 residues. CDR3 coding DNA: TGCAGTGCTACCCCTCAGGGCGATTACAATGAGCAGTTCTTC. Protein: CSATPQGDYNEQFF.

Notes on this clonotype: A clone one base away is much larger, so this may be a read error. The rearrangement joins TRBV18 to TRBJ1-1; 7 nucleotides line up with TRBD1. J lost 4 bases, V lost 3 bases, and 8 bases had no gene match. The germline V gene has CDR1 KGHSH and CDR2 LQKENI. This CDR3 has 15 residues. The CDR3 DNA sequence: TGTGCCAGCTCACCGGGACAGAGAACGGGCACTGAAGCTTTCTTT. Amino acid sequence: CASSPGQRTGTEAFF.

This clonotype was recorded many times. The chain uses TRBV20-1 and TRBJ2-5; D ambiguous. CDR3 length: 11 residues. CDR1 is DFQATT, CDR2 SNEGSKA, per germline (reference sequence). V gave up 3 bases and J gave up 5 bases, with 7 bases separating them. In DNA, the CDR3 is TGCAGTGCTAGGGTAACGGAGACCCAGTACTTC. As protein: CSARVTETQYF.

This chain connects TRBV28 to TRBJ2-1; 10 positions agree with TRBD2. With V trimmed by 4 bases and J by 6 bases, 6 bases remained unmatched. The germline gives CDR1 MDHEN, CDR2 SYDVKM. The CDR3 covers 15 residues. The CDR3, as DNA: TGTGCCAGCAGTTCCCGGACTAGCGGATGCAATGAGCAGTTCTTC. It is translated as CASSSRTSGCNEQFF.

The chain couples TRBV2 to TRBJ2-5, with TRBD1 as a possible D gene (6 bases). Germline V lookup: CDR1 SNHLY, CDR2 FYNNEI. Trimming shortened V by 5 bases and J by 5 bases, and 18 bases separated the two germline ends. The CDR3 consists of 15 residues. This CDR3 reads CASSFETLQGETQYF. CDR3 DNA sequence: TGTGCCAGCAGTTTTGAGACCTTGCAGGGGGAGACCCAGTACTTC.

This chain connects TRBV29-1 to TRBJ2-4, with TRBD2 matching 11 bases. This CDR3 comprises 14 residues. Germline V gene sequence: CDR1 SQVTM, CDR2 ANQGSEA. The junction had 3 bases not matched to a gene; V was cut back by 2 bases and J by 6 bases. CDR3 DNA sequence: TGCAGCGTTGAATTAGCGGGAGGGCTAAACATTCAGTACTTC. Translation: CSVELAGGLNIQYF.

V is TRBV12-3 or TRBV12-4 and J is TRBJ2-7, with D possibly being TRBD2 (5 bases). The CDR3 is 14 amino acids. V was cut by 2 bases and J by 4 bases, with 12 bases left in between. The CDR3 bases are TGTGCCAGCAGTTTAAGGCGGGCGCAGTACGAGCAGTACTTC. The encoded protein is CASSLRRAQYEQYF.

This clonotype was recorded many times. The rearrangement joins TRBV5-4 to TRBJ2-1; D possibly uses TRBD1 or TRBD2 (5 bases each). In germline, CDR1 is SGHNT, CDR2 YYREEE (reference sequence). The CDR3 sequence is 16 residues long. With 6 bases removed from V and 3 bases from J, the gap between germline ends came to 19 bases. The CDR3 region is CASNDRGASFYNEQFF. The DNA of the CDR3 is TGTGCCAGCAACGACCGAGGGGCTAGCTTCTACAATGAGCAGTTCTTC. The complete variable domain, with remaining parts taken from reference TRBV5-4 and TRBJ2-1, reads ETGVTQSPTHLIKTRGQQVTLRCSSQSGHNTVSWYQQALGQGPQFIFQYYREEENGRGNFPPRFSGLQFPNYSSELNVNALELDDSALYLCASNDRGASFYNEQFFGPGTRLTVL.

This clonotype was counted at least ten times. The chain employs TRBV7-9 and TRBJ2-5, with 8 bases lining up with TRBD2. From germline, CDR1 is SEHNR and CDR2 FQNEAQ (reference sequence). The CDR3 has 16 amino acids. V shed 1 base, J shed 2 bases, and the junction held 6 bases outside the gene matches. CDR3 protein: CASSLGSSGLQETQYF. CDR3 sequence (DNA): TGTGCCAGCAGCTTAGGGTCTAGCGGGCTACAAGAGACCCAGTACTTC.

Many counts were recorded for this clonotype. This sequence joins TRBV12-3 or TRBV12-4 and TRBJ2-5; 11 bases map to TRBD1. This CDR3 has 15 residues. With 4 bases clipped from V and 5 bases from J, the junction kept 6 bases outside the gene matches. CDR3 region: CASSYPGQGVETQYF. As DNA, the CDR3 is TGTGCCAGCAGTTACCCGGGACAGGGGGTGGAGACCCAGTACTTC.

This clonotype was picked up many times. The chain carries TRBV6-1 and TRBJ2-2, with TRBD1 matching 7 bases. CDR1 is MNHNS and CDR2 is SASEGT in the germline V gene. V dropped 5 bases and J dropped 4; count of bases not matched to a gene: 10. This CDR3 comprises 16 residues. CDR3 residues: CASSQGTAMSTGELFF. The DNA of the CDR3 is TGTGCCAGCAGTCAGGGGACAGCTATGTCCACCGGGGAGCTGTTTTTT.

A single count supports this clonotype. The chain combines TRBV28 with TRBJ2-1, with TRBD2 matching over 10 bases. CDR1 is MDHEN and CDR2 is SYDVKM in the germline V gene. After removal of 4 bases from V and 6 bases from J, the junction contained 9 bases not matched to a gene. The CDR3 has 16 residues. CDR3 amino acids: CASSSRTSGRFNEQFF. The CDR3 DNA reads as TGTGCCAGCAGTTCAAGGACTAGCGGTAGATTCAATGAGCAGTTCTTC.

This clonotype has a count of ten or more. The V and J genes are TRBV20-1 and TRBJ2-1; TRBD1 aligns across 11 bases. Trimming removed 2 bases from V and 5 bases from J; junction bases left unmatched: 8. The CDR3 consists of 16 residues. Germline CDR1 reads DFQATT; CDR2 reads SNEGSKA (reference sequence). The CDR3 DNA reads TGCAGTGCTAGACAGCTTTGGGACAGGGGGAACAATGAGCAGTTCTTC. Translating gives CSARQLWDRGNNEQFF.

In this sample, this clonotype turned up many times. This chain joins TRBV28 and TRBJ1-1; D is unclear. The germline V gene has CDR1 MDHEN and CDR2 SYDVKM. V was clipped by 3 bases and J by 5 bases, with 10 bases between them. This CDR3 has 13 amino acids. This CDR3 reads CASSLEGRTEAFF. CDR3 DNA sequence: TGTGCCAGCAGTTTGGAGGGTCGGACTGAAGCTTTCTTT.

This clonotype showed up many times. This chain joins TRBV3-1 and TRBJ1-1; possibly TRBD1 for D (6 bases). The CDR3 has 14 residues. Germline V lookup: CDR1 LGHDT, CDR2 YNNKEL (reference sequence). V was shortened by 1 base and J by 12 bases, with 18 bases between the two germline ends. In DNA form, the CDR3 reads TGTGCCAGCAGCCAAGGCCGGGGGGGCGCGATACCTTTCTTT. Translating it yields CASSQGRGGAIPFF.

This clonotype came up many times. The gene calls are TRBV12-3 or TRBV12-4 and TRBJ2-7, with D maybe TRBD2 (6 bases). V lost 11 bases, J lost 0 bases, and 17 bases lay in between. This CDR3 has 14 amino acids. The CDR3 nucleotides read TGTGCCTCCCCTCTTGGAGGGGTCTCCTACGAGCAGTACTTC. It codes for CASPLGGVSYEQYF.

This clonotype came up a few times. CDR3 coding DNA: TGTGCCAGCAGTGAGGGGCAGGTTGAAAAACTGTTTTTT. Protein sequence: CASSEGQVEKLFF. V usage is TRBV28 and J usage is TRBJ1-4; D is perhaps TRBD1 (5 bases). V gave up 5 bases and J gave up 7 bases, with 11 bases separating them. Germline lookup yields CDR1 MDHEN and CDR2 SYDVKM. The CDR3 totals 13 residues.

This clonotype was found many times. At one of its ends the junction is not consistent with the germline gene, which may arise from a read error. V and J are TRBV5-6 and TRBJ2-1, with D tentatively TRBD2 (6 bases). There are 16 residues in the CDR3. CDR1 is SGHDT, CDR2 YYEEEE, per germline. The chain's CDR3 is CASSLVGTPSSNEQFF. CDR3 bases: TGTGCCAGCAGCTTGGTGGGGACTCCCTCCTCCAATGAGCAGTTCTTC.

V gene TRBV6-9 combines with J gene TRBJ1-4; 7 positions match TRBD1. Germline V gene sequence: CDR1 MNHGY, CDR2 SVAAGI. This CDR3 is built from 17 residues. After removal of 3 bases from V and 8 bases from J, the junction contained 15 bases not matched to a gene. The CDR3 loop is CASSYGLVGTASEKLFF. In DNA form, the CDR3 reads TGTGCCAGCAGTTACGGTCTGGTCGGGACAGCCAGCGAAAAACTGTTTTTT.

This clonotype has ten or more counts. The gene calls are TRBV12-3 or TRBV12-4 and TRBJ2-1; 12 bases line up with TRBD2. The CDR3 covers 16 residues. J gave up 9 bases and V 7 bases, and 13 bases lay outside the gene matches. The CDR3 region is CASTTREASGRVEQFF. The CDR3 nucleotides are TGTGCCAGCACCACAAGGGAGGCTAGCGGGAGGGTTGAGCAGTTCTTC.

This clonotype was seen a single time. This chain connects TRBV7-9 to TRBJ2-7; possible D gene TRBD2, 6 bases. Trimming cost V 5 bases and J 4 bases, with 18 bases left between them. Germline V gene sequence: CDR1 SEHNR, CDR2 FQNEAQ (reference sequence). The CDR3 contains 15 residues. The CDR3 sequence is CASSRRGTPPYEQYF. The DNA for the CDR3 is TGTGCCAGCAGCCGAAGAGGGACTCCTCCTTACGAGCAGTACTTC.

The chain couples TRBV9 to TRBJ2-2, with no clear D. In germline, CDR1 is SGDLS, CDR2 YYNGEE. The CDR3 consists of 14 residues. V was trimmed by 0 bases and J by 6 bases, leaving 9 bases between them. DNA for the CDR3: TGTGCCAGCAGCGTAGGGGTCGGCGCCGGGGAGCTGTTTTTT. This codes for CASSVGVGAGELFF.

This clonotype was counted ten times or more. The V gene is TRBV28, the J gene TRBJ1-2; weak D call: TRBD1 (5 bases). The ends were cut back, 3 bases at V and 5 bases at J, with 22 bases in the middle. From germline, CDR1 is MDHEN and CDR2 SYDVKM. The CDR3 extends over 17 amino acids. Here the CDR3 DNA reads TGTGCCAGCAGTTTCCCTTTGGGGGGTCTGATCCATTATGGCTACACCTTC. Translation gives CASSFPLGGLIHYGYTF.

This clonotype came up many times. The chain employs TRBV9 and TRBJ1-1; D remains ambiguous. Germline V gene sequence: CDR1 SGDLS, CDR2 YYNGEE. The V end was cut by 4 bases, the J end by 3 bases, with 13 bases between. This CDR3 has 14 residues. CDR3: CASSPQMGDTEAFF. The CDR3 coding sequence is TGTGCCAGCAGCCCCCAGATGGGCGACACTGAAGCTTTCTTT.

This clonotype was seen repeatedly, ten times or more. The chain uses TRBV10-1 and TRBJ2-7; D might be TRBD2 (6 bases). CDR3 length: 15 residues. V gave up 9 bases and J gave up 9 bases, with 27 bases separating them. Germline V gene sequence: CDR1 WNHNN, CDR2 SYGVQD (reference sequence). CDR3 region: CARLSRDPLSGVQYF. CDR3 bases: TGCGCCAGATTGAGCCGGGACCCCCTCTCGGGGGTGCAGTACTTC.

This clonotype was found many times. The V gene is TRBV12-3 or TRBV12-4, the J gene TRBJ2-7, with D perhaps TRBD1 or TRBD2 (5 bases each). V lost 5 bases to trimming and J lost 9 bases, with 17 bases between them. The CDR3 runs to 13 residues. The CDR3 region is CASSPGTYVRQYF. The CDR3 bases are TGTGCCAGCAGTCCCGGGACCTACGTAAGGCAGTACTTC.

On this clonotype: A much larger clone differs by one base, so this may be a read error. The J gene is TRBJ2-2, the V gene TRBV12-3 or TRBV12-4; tentatively, D is TRBD2 (6 bases). Trimming pared 7 bases from V and 2 bases from J, leaving 14 bases between. The CDR3 has 15 residues. CDR3 protein: CASIHGTDNTGELFF. The CDR3, as DNA: TGTGCCAGCATCCACGGGACTGACAACACCGGGGAGCTGTTTTTT.